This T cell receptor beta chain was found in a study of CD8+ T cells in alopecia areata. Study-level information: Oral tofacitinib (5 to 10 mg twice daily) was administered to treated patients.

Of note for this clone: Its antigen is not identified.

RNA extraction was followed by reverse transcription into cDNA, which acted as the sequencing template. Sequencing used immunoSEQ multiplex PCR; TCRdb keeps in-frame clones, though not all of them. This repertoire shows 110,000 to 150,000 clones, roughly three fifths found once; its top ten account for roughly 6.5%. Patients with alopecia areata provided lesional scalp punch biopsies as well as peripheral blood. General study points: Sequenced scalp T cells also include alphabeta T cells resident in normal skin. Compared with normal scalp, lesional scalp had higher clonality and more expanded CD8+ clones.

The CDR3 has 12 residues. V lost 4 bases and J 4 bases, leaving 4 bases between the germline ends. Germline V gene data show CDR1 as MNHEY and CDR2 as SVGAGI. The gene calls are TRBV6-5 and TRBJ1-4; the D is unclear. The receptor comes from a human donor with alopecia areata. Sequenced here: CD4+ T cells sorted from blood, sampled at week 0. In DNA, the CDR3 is TGTGCCAGCAGTTTCCTTAATGAAAAACTGTTTTTT. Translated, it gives CASSFLNEKLFF.